Below, 28 T cell receptor beta chains from the same sample are listed, as sequenced in a study of T cells expressing NK-cell markers. TCRdb derives one entry per CDR3 protein from the 5' RACE reads, leaving out DNA. This sample's clone table lists about 550,000 distinct CDR3 sequences. Sequencing was carried out using blood T cells: a sorted CD56 or NKG2C T cell subset, CD4+ or CD8+ T cells, or bulk PBMC T cells (not recorded which). The receptors were gathered from a man aged 18 to 30 in good health.

The V call is TRBV5-1, the J call TRBJ2-2; checking the TCRdb D call of TRBD2 is not possible without DNA. CDR3 size: 16 residues. CDR1 SGHRS and CDR2 YFSETQ come from the germline V gene. This CDR3 is CASSLLAGVRAGELFF.

The chain joins TRBV27 to TRBJ1-4. Germline values: CDR1 MNHEY, CDR2 SMNVEV (reference sequence). The CDR3 length is 14 residues. Here the CDR3 reads CASSLVATNEKLFF.

This rearrangement joins TRBV29-1 to TRBJ2-5. Per germline, CDR1 SQVTM and CDR2 ANQGSEA. The CDR3 extends over 14 amino acids. This chain's CDR3 is CSVEELLNQETQYF. The full variable domain, completed using reference TRBV29-1 and TRBJ2-5, is SAVISQKPSRDICQRGTSLTIQCQVDSQVTMMFWYRQQPGQSLTLIATANQGSEATYESGFVIDKFPISRPNLTFSTLTVSNMSPEDSSIYLCSVEELLNQETQYFGPGTRLLVL.

The chain uses TRBV15 and TRBJ2-1; TCRdb's D call, TRBD2, is unchecked because there is no DNA. The germline gives CDR1 LNHNV, CDR2 YYDKDF (reference sequence). This CDR3 has 14 amino acids. CDR3 loop: CATSVGRVGNEQFF.

The rearrangement uses TRBV7-8 and TRBJ1-1; the TRBD1 assignment by TCRdb is unverifiable without DNA. This CDR3 has 13 amino acids. Germline V gives CDR1 SGHVS, CDR2 FQNEAQ. The CDR3 loop reads CASSAQYGGEAFF.

CDR3 region: CASSLFRGEGQPQHF. V usage is TRBV12-3 or TRBV12-4 and J usage is TRBJ1-5. The length of the CDR3 is 15 residues.

The chain couples TRBV7-2 to TRBJ2-5; TCRdb returns TRBD1, unconfirmable since there is no DNA. Germline V gene data show CDR1 as SGHTA and CDR2 as FQGNSA. The CDR3 loop spans 12 amino acids. CDR3 loop: CASSLNPGTQYF.

V and J are TRBV29-1 and TRBJ2-3; absent DNA, TCRdb's TRBD2 call cannot be checked. Germline values: CDR1 SQVTM, CDR2 ANQGSEA. This CDR3 has 19 amino acids. The CDR3 reads CSGGRLSLDWRDSTDTQYF.

The chain joins TRBV7-2 to TRBJ2-1; TCRdb gives TRBD1 as the D gene, but with no DNA this cannot be confirmed. The CDR3 has 16 residues. CDR1 is SGHTA, CDR2 FQGNSA, per germline. The CDR3 reads CASSPSAGAWYNEQFF. Variable domain in full (rest from reference TRBV7-2 and TRBJ2-1): GAGVSQSPSNKVTEKGKDVELRCDPISGHTALYWYRQSLGQGLEFLIYFQGNSAPDKSGLPSDRFSAERTGGSVSTLTIQRTQQEDSAVYLCASSPSAGAWYNEQFFGPGTRLTVL.

The chain recombines TRBV29-1 with TRBJ2-1; TCRdb returns TRBD1, unconfirmable since there is no DNA. CDR3 size: 13 residues. Germline CDR1 reads SQVTM; CDR2 reads ANQGSEA. CDR3 amino acids: CSSSGTGYNEQFF.

This chain connects TRBV20-1 to TRBJ2-1. The CDR3 length is 13 residues. Per germline, CDR1 DFQATT and CDR2 SNEGSKA (reference sequence). CDR3 amino acids: CSAFFPSNEQQFF.

The chain recombines TRBV6-2 or TRBV6-3 with TRBJ2-1; TCRdb picks TRBD2, but there is no DNA to check that call. This CDR3 contains 16 residues. The V gene's germline CDR1 is MNHEY and CDR2 SVGEGT. The CDR3 reads CASSSLGLSPYNEQFF.

This sequence joins TRBV4-2 and TRBJ2-5; no DNA is available, so the TRBD1 call from TCRdb remains unchecked. This CDR3 has 18 amino acids. Germline lookup yields CDR1 LGHNA and CDR2 YNFKEQ. The CDR3 protein is CASSQDPSGTGGRETQYF.

The chain uses TRBV18 and TRBJ2-7. Looked up from germline, CDR1 is KGHSH and CDR2 is LQKENI. CDR3 length: 13 amino acids. CDR3 sequence reads: CASSPPTAYEQYF.

V and J are TRBV12-3 or TRBV12-4 and TRBJ2-3. CDR3 length: 13 residues. CDR3: CASTTVGADTQYF.

The chain links TRBV4-1 to TRBJ2-5; there is no DNA to check the TCRdb D call of TRBD1. The V gene's germline CDR1 is MGHRA and CDR2 YSYEKL. This CDR3 contains 15 residues. The CDR3 sequence: CASRSLGQGVGTQYF.

The CDR3 is CASSPGRVNEKLFF. The chain joins TRBV6-1 to TRBJ1-4; without DNA, the TCRdb call of TRBD1 cannot be checked. The CDR3 is 14 amino acids. The germline V gene encodes CDR1 MNHNS and CDR2 SASEGT.

The V call is TRBV7-6, the J call TRBJ2-2; the D call of TRBD1 rests on TCRdb alone, since no DNA is present to check it. The CDR3 runs to 17 residues. The germline V gene has CDR1 SGHVS and CDR2 FNYEAQ. The CDR3 here is CASSYTRGRMGTGELFF.

The genes are TRBV27 and TRBJ1-5. Germline lookup yields CDR1 MNHEY and CDR2 SMNVEV (reference sequence). This CDR3 is built from 16 residues. CDR3 in amino acids: CASSSASSAEYQPQHF.

The chain is built from TRBV5-1 and TRBJ2-3; TCRdb designates TRBD2, a call that cannot be tested without DNA. Germline-derived CDR1 and CDR2 are SGHRS and YFSETQ. This CDR3 comprises 15 residues. CDR3 region: CASSLRPSEGDTQYF.

V gene TRBV10-3 combines with J gene TRBJ1-2; TCRdb's D call, TRBD1, is unchecked because there is no DNA. CDR3 length: 15 amino acids. Germline V lookup: CDR1 ENHRY, CDR2 SYGVKD. This CDR3 reads CAISDWTGVDYGYTF.

The V call is TRBV30, the J call TRBJ2-5; TCRdb's assignment of TRBD2 cannot be checked, as there is no DNA. The germline CDR1 and CDR2 sequences are GTSNPN and SVGIG (reference sequence). The CDR3 consists of 16 residues. CDR3 amino acids: CAWNSLSGLDQETQYF.

The chain combines TRBV12-3 or TRBV12-4 with TRBJ2-1; the TCRdb call, TRBD1, lacks DNA for checking. The CDR3 extends over 14 amino acids. CDR3 amino acids: CASSFLTGANEQFF.

The V and J genes are TRBV28 and TRBJ1-1. From germline, CDR1 is MDHEN and CDR2 SYDVKM. The CDR3 loop spans 14 amino acids. CDR3 protein: CASTKEGPNTEAFF.

The rearrangement joins TRBV5-1 to TRBJ1-5. Per the germline V gene, CDR1 is SGHRS and CDR2 is YFSETQ. This CDR3 is 13 amino acids long. This CDR3 reads CASSRDSNQPQHF. The whole variable domain, remainder taken from reference TRBV5-1 and TRBJ1-5, is KAGVTQTPRYLIKTRGQQVTLSCSPISGHRSVSWYQQTPGQGLQFLFEYFSETQRNKGNFPGRFSGRQFSNSRSEMNVSTLELGDSALYLCASSRDSNQPQHFGDGTRLSIL.

The chain uses TRBV5-1 and TRBJ2-5; TCRdb's assignment of TRBD1 cannot be checked, as there is no DNA. Germline CDR1 is SGHRS and CDR2 is YFSETQ. The CDR3 is 15 amino acids. CDR3 loop: CASSLARGSEETQYF.

The chain couples TRBV9 to TRBJ1-1. The CDR3 loop spans 14 amino acids. Germline lookup yields CDR1 SGDLS and CDR2 YYNGEE. CDR3 protein: CASSVGGRNTEAFF.

This sequence joins TRBV10-3 and TRBJ2-4; there is no DNA to check the TCRdb D call of TRBD1. In germline, CDR1 is ENHRY, CDR2 SYGVKD. This CDR3 has 15 amino acids. The CDR3 reads CAISEGATAKNIQYF.